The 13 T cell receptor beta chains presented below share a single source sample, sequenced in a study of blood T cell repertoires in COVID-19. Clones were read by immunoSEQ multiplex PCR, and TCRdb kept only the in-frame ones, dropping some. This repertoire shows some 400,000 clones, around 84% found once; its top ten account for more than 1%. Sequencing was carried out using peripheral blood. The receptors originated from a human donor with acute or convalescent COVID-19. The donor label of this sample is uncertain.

CDR3 in DNA: TGCAGCGTTGACGACAGGTTCCTAACCGGGAACACTGAAGCTTTCTTT. As protein: CSVDDRFLTGNTEAFF. The chain carries TRBV29-1 and TRBJ1-1; a weak D match, TRBD1 (6 bases). Germline CDR1 SQVTM, CDR2 ANQGSEA. The germline V and J ends were trimmed by 3 bases and 1 base, with 18 bases remaining between them. The CDR3 has 16 residues.

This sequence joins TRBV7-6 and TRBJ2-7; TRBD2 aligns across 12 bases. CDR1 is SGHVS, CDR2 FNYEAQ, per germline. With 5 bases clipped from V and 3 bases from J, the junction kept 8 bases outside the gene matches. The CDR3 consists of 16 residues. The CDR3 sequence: CASSPRLAGVSYEQYF. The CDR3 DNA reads TGTGCCAGCAGCCCCAGACTAGCGGGAGTCAGCTACGAGCAGTACTTC.

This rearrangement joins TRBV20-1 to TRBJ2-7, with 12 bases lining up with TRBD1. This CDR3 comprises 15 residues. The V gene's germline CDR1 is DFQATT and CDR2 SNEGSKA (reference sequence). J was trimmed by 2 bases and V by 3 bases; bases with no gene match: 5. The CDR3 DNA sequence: TGCAGTGCTAGTTCTGGGACAGGGGGCGCCTACGAGCAGTACTTC. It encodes CSASSGTGGAYEQYF.

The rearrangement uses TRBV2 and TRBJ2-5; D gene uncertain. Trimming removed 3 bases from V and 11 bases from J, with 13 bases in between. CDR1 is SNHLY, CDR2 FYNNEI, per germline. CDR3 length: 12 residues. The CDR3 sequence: CASSEGIMFQYF. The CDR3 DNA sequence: TGTGCCAGCAGTGAGGGCATCATGTTTCAGTACTTC.

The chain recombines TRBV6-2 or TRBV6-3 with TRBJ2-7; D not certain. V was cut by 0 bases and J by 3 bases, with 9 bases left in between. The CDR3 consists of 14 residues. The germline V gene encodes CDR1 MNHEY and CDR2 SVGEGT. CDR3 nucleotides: TGTGCCAGCAGTTACTCGAACAACAACTACGAGCAGTACTTC. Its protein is CASSYSNNNYEQYF.

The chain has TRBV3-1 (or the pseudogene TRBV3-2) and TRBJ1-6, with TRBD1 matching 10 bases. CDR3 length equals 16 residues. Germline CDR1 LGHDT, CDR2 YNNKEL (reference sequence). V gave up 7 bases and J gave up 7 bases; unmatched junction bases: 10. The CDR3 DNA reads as TGTGCCAGCAACCTTTTAGGACAGGGGGTAAATTCACCCCTCCACTTT. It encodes CASNLLGQGVNSPLHF.

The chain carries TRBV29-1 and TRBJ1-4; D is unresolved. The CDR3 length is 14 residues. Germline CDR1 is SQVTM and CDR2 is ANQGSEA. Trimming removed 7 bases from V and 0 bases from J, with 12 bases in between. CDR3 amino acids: CSGRDGTTNEKLFF. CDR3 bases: TGCAGCGGGAGAGACGGGACAACTAATGAAAAACTGTTTTTT.

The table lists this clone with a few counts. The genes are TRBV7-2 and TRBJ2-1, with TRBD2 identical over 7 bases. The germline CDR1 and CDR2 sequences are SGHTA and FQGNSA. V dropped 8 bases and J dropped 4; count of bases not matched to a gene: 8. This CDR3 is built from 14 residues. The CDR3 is CASEAGAGYNEQFF. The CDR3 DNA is TGTGCCAGCGAGGCGGGAGCTGGGTACAATGAGCAGTTCTTC. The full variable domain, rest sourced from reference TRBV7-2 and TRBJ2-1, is GAGVSQSPSNKVTEKGKDVELRCDPISGHTALYWYRQSLGQGLEFLIYFQGNSAPDKSGLPSDRFSAERTGGSVSTLTIQRTQQEDSAVYLCASEAGAGYNEQFFGPGTRLTVL.

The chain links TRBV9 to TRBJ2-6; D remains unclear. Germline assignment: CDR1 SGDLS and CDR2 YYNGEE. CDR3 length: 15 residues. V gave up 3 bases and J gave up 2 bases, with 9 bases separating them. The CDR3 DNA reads TGTGCCAGCAGCGATAGACAAACTGGGGCCAACGTCCTGACTTTC. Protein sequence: CASSDRQTGANVLTF.

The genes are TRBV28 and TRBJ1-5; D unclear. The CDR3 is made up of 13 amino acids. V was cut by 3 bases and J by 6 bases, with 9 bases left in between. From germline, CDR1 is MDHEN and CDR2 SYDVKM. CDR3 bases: TGTGCCAGCAGTTTGTCTGGAGGTCAGCCCCAGCATTTT. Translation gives CASSLSGGQPQHF. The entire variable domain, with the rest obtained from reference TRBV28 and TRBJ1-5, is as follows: DVKVTQSSRYLVKRTGEKVFLECVQDMDHENMFWYRQDPGLGLRLIYFSYDVKMKEKGDIPEGYSVSREKKERFSLILESASTNQTSMYLCASSLSGGQPQHFGDGTRLSIL.

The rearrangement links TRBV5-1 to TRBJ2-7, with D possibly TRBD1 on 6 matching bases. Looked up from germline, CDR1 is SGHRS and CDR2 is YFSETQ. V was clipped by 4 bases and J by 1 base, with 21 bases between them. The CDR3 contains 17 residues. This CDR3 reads CASSPGQRTAQSYEQYF. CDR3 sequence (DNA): TGCGCCAGCAGCCCCGGACAGCGGACAGCCCAGTCCTACGAGCAGTACTTC.

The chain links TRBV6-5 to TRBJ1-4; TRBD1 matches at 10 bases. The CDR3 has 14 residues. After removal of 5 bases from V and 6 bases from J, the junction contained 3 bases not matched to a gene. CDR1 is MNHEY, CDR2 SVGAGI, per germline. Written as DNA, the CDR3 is TGTGCCAGCAGTATCGACAGGGGGCATGAAAAACTGTTTTTT. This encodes CASSIDRGHEKLFF.

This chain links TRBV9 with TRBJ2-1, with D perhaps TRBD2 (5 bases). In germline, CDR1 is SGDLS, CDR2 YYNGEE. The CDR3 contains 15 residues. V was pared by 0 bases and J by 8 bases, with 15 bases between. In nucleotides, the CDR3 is TGTGCCAGCAGCGTAGCTAACGGGAACCGGCATGAGCAGTTCTTC. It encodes CASSVANGNRHEQFF.